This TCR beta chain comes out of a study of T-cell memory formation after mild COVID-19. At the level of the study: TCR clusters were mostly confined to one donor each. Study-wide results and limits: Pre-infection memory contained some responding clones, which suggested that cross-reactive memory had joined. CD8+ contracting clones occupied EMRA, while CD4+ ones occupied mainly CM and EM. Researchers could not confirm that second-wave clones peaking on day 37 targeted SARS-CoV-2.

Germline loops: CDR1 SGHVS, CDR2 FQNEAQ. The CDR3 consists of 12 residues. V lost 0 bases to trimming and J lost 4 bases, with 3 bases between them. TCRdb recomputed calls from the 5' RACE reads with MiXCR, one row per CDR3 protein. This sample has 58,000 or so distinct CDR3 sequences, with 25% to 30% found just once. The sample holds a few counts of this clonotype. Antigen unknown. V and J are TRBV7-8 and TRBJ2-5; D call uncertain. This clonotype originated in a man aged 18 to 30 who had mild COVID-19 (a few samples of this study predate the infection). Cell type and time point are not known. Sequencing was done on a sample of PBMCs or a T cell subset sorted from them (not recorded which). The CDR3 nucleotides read TGTGCCAGCAGCTTAGCGGGAGAGACCCAGTACTTC. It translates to CASSLAGETQYF.